Following are 28 T cell receptor beta chains from one sample sequenced in a study of cytomegalovirus exposure and HLA in healthy donors. Primers: 60 Vbeta forward and 13 Jbeta reverse. This table comes from immunoSEQ multiplex PCR, and its TCRdb copy is limited to in-frame clones, with some not included. Of about 170,000 clones in the sample, 80% were seen once. The sequenced sample consisted of PBMCs. The source is a woman aged 50 to 60 in good health and CMV-seropositive.

A single count supports this clone. In the same sample, other DNA sequences code for this CDR3. The rearrangement joins TRBV10-3 to TRBJ1-2, with no clear D. The CDR3 sequence is 12 residues long. Looked up from germline, CDR1 is ENHRY and CDR2 is SYGVKD. Deletions cut 3 bases from V and 7 bases from J, with 9 bases between. For the CDR3, the DNA is TGTGCCATCAGTGAAGTGGAGAGTGGCTACACCTTC. It translates to CAISEVESGYTF.

The chain uses TRBV7-3 and TRBJ2-1; TRBD2 agrees at 11 bases. From germline, CDR1 is SGHTA and CDR2 FQGTGA. Trimming took 1 base from V and 4 from J; bases not matched to a gene: 0. This CDR3 contains 15 residues. The CDR3 loop reads CASSLIAGGYNEQFF. In nucleotides, the CDR3 is TGTGCCAGCAGCTTAATAGCGGGAGGGTACAATGAGCAGTTCTTC.

This chain uses TRBV10-3 with TRBJ2-1; 8 bases are a match to TRBD2. The J segment lost 3 bases and the V segment lost 2 bases, leaving 3 bases of the junction unmatched. The CDR3 spans 15 residues. The germline V gene encodes CDR1 ENHRY and CDR2 SYGVKD. CDR3 in amino acids: CAISESGRGYNEQFF. CDR3 coding DNA: TGTGCCATCAGTGAGAGCGGGAGAGGCTACAATGAGCAGTTCTTC.

The chain employs TRBV7-2 and TRBJ2-1, with 8 bases identical to TRBD1. CDR1 SGHTA and CDR2 FQGNSA come from the germline V gene. V trimming: 8 bases; J trimming: 12 bases; junction bases outside the gene matches: 12. The CDR3 runs 13 residues. The CDR3 spells CASGDPGTGGQFF. The CDR3 DNA sequence: TGTGCCAGCGGGGACCCGGGGACAGGAGGGCAGTTCTTC.

V usage is TRBV30 and J usage is TRBJ2-7, with D hard to call. V gave up 2 bases and J gave up 2 bases, with 7 bases separating them. The CDR3 runs 12 residues. CDR1 and CDR2 (germline): GTSNPN, SVGIG (reference sequence). The DNA for the CDR3 is TGTGCCTGGAGTCAGGCGACCTACGAGCAGTACTTC. It is translated as CAWSQATYEQYF.

The chain is built from TRBV30 and TRBJ1-4, with 9 bases aligning to TRBD1. The length of the CDR3 is 17 residues. V lost 5 bases, J lost 2 bases, and 12 bases stayed unmatched. The V gene's germline CDR1 is GTSNPN and CDR2 SVGIG (reference sequence). The CDR3, as DNA: TGTGCCTGGGGTGGACAGGGGAAGTTTGCTACTAATGAAAAACTGTTTTTT. This gives the protein CAWGGQGKFATNEKLFF.

The J gene is TRBJ2-3, the V gene TRBV6-6; 7 nucleotides line up with TRBD2. Trimming removed 6 bases from V and 13 bases from J; junction bases left unmatched: 13. Germline V lookup: CDR1 MNHNY, CDR2 SVGAGI (reference sequence). The CDR3 contains 13 residues. For the CDR3, the DNA is TGTGCCAGCAGATCTCATCTTTCCGGGGGGAAGTATTTT. It is translated as CASRSHLSGGKYF.

The CDR3 here is CSAGQSGNTIYF. The CDR3 DNA follows: TGCAGCGCCGGACAGTCTGGAAACACCATATATTTT. The chain uses TRBV29-1 and TRBJ1-3, with a tentative D call TRBD1 (6 bases). CDR1 is SQVTM and CDR2 is ANQGSEA in the germline V gene. The CDR3 consists of 12 residues. V was clipped by 7 bases and J by 1 base, with 8 bases between them.

This clone was picked up a small number of times. The gene calls are TRBV28 and TRBJ1-3, with 7 nucleotides matching TRBD1. Germline lookup yields CDR1 MDHEN and CDR2 SYDVKM. V lost 0 bases to trimming and J lost 2 bases; unmatched junction nucleotides: 13. The CDR3 has 19 residues. The CDR3 nucleotides read TGTGCCAGCAGTTTATGGGGGGGAGAGACAGGGATCACTGGAAACACCATATATTTT. Protein product: CASSLWGGETGITGNTIYF.

The chain has TRBV5-1 and TRBJ2-7; TRBD2 is a possible D gene (5 bases). V lost 4 bases and J lost 0, with 17 bases in between. The CDR3 spans 16 residues. In germline, CDR1 is SGHRS, CDR2 YFSETQ. CDR3: CASSTTSPGFSYEQYF. CDR3 in DNA: TGCGCCAGCAGCACAACCTCCCCGGGGTTCTCCTACGAGCAGTACTTC.

The table lists this clone with a few counts. The chain couples TRBV5-4 to TRBJ2-1, with TRBD2 identical over 13 bases. With 5 bases clipped from V and 9 bases from J, the junction kept 8 bases outside the gene matches. Germline CDR1 and CDR2: SGHNT and YYREEE (reference sequence). This CDR3 spans 15 amino acids. CDR3 region: CASRTGRTSGSEQFF. CDR3 bases: TGTGCCAGCAGAACCGGTCGGACTAGCGGGAGTGAGCAGTTCTTC.

Notes on this clone: An end of the junction differs from the germline gene, which may be a read error. The V gene is TRBV6-5, the J gene TRBJ2-3, with D maybe TRBD2 (5 bases). The CDR3 loop spans 12 amino acids. Germline CDR1 and CDR2: MNHEY and SVGAGI. Here the CDR3 reads CASSYSNGREVF. Here the CDR3 DNA reads TGTGCCAGCAGTTACTCGAATGGGAGAGAAGTTTTT.

The chain combines TRBV6-1 with TRBJ1-1, with D possibly being TRBD1 (6 bases). Between the trimmed V and J ends, which lost 4 bases and 10 bases, there was a span of 13 bases. This CDR3 is 12 amino acids long. CDR1 MNHNS and CDR2 SASEGT come from the germline V gene. The DNA for the CDR3 is TGTGCCAGCAGTGCCCCAGGGGCGAGAGCTTTCTTT. Its protein is CASSAPGARAFF.

The sample holds a few counts of this clone. The chain has TRBV5-6 and TRBJ1-1; TRBD1 agrees at 7 bases. The CDR3 spans 13 residues. The germline gives CDR1 SGHDT, CDR2 YYEEEE. The ends lost 1 base at V and 5 bases at J; junction bases unmatched: 2. The CDR3 DNA reads TGTGCCAGCAGCTTGAGGGGGCGAACTGAAGCTTTCTTT. Translation gives CASSLRGRTEAFF.

This sequence joins TRBV15 and TRBJ2-1; TRBD2 agrees at 9 bases. The CDR3 has 16 amino acids. The trim removed 5 bases at V and 1 base at J, leaving 6 bases unmatched. Germline CDR1 LNHNV, CDR2 YYDKDF (reference sequence). In nucleotides, the CDR3 is TGTGCCACCAGCGCGGGTAGCGGGAGATCCTACAATGAGCAGTTCTTC. Translation gives CATSAGSGRSYNEQFF.

The chain uses TRBV5-1 and TRBJ2-3; 7 positions agree with TRBD2. Per germline, CDR1 SGHRS and CDR2 YFSETQ. CDR3 length: 17 residues. The junction had 8 bases not matched to a gene; V was cut back by 0 bases and J by 1 base. The CDR3 region has the DNA TGCGCCAGCAGCTTGGGTGTGGGCGGGAGTGGCACAGATACGCAGTATTTT. Its protein product is CASSLGVGGSGTDTQYF. Full variable domain (missing parts from reference TRBV5-1 and TRBJ2-3): KAGVTQTPRYLIKTRGQQVTLSCSPISGHRSVSWYQQTPGQGLQFLFEYFSETQRNKGNFPGRFSGRQFSNSRSEMNVSTLELGDSALYLCASSLGVGGSGTDTQYFGPGTRLTVL.

The chain recombines TRBV4-1 with TRBJ1-1; unclear D gene. V was pared by 2 bases and J by 0 bases, with 10 bases between. Germline values: CDR1 MGHRA, CDR2 YSYEKL. The CDR3 contains 15 residues. The CDR3 loop is CASSQQPGMNTEAFF. As DNA, the CDR3 is TGCGCCAGCAGCCAACAACCGGGAATGAACACTGAAGCTTTCTTT.

J is TRBJ2-5 and V is TRBV7-2; D perhaps matches TRBD1 (6 bases). This CDR3 region has 15 residues. The V and J ends lost 6 bases and 4 bases respectively, with 18 bases between them. The germline CDR1 and CDR2 sequences are SGHTA and FQGNSA. The CDR3 sequence: CASRTHTGLGETQYF. In DNA form, the CDR3 reads TGTGCCAGCAGAACTCATACAGGGTTGGGAGAGACCCAGTACTTC. The entire variable domain, with the rest obtained from reference TRBV7-2 and TRBJ2-5, is as follows: GAGVSQSPSNKVTEKGKDVELRCDPISGHTALYWYRQSLGQGLEFLIYFQGNSAPDKSGLPSDRFSAERTGGSVSTLTIQRTQQEDSAVYLCASRTHTGLGETQYFGPGTRLLVL.

This clone was found once. V gene TRBV28 combines with J gene TRBJ2-7, with 9 nucleotides matching TRBD1. The V and J ends lost 4 bases and 5 bases, in that order; junction bases with no gene match: 18. Germline V gene lookup returns CDR1 MDHEN and CDR2 SYDVKM. This CDR3 has 18 residues. The CDR3 DNA is TGTGCCAGCAGTTCCTACTTGGTGGTCGGGACAGGGTTCAACGAGCAGTACTTC. Encoded protein: CASSSYLVVGTGFNEQYF.

The chain uses TRBV19 and TRBJ2-5, with 7 positions matching TRBD2. CDR3 length: 14 residues. Germline V lookup: CDR1 LNHDA, CDR2 SQIVND (reference sequence). V was clipped by 5 bases and J by 1 base; unmatched bases: 4. CDR3 in amino acids: CASSGASGQETQYF. The CDR3 DNA reads as TGTGCCAGTAGTGGGGCTAGCGGCCAAGAGACCCAGTACTTC. The complete variable domain, with remaining parts taken from reference TRBV19 and TRBJ2-5, reads DGGITQSPKYLFRKEGQNVTLSCEQNLNHDAMYWYRQDPGQGLRLIYYSQIVNDFQKGDIAEGYSVSREKKESFPLTVTSAQKNPTAFYLCASSGASGQETQYFGPGTRLLVL.

The chain carries TRBV4-1 and TRBJ2-2; 10 bases are a match to TRBD1. J gave up 6 bases and V 6 bases, and 13 bases lay outside the gene matches. CDR3 length equals 17 residues. The germline CDR1 and CDR2 sequences are MGHRA and YSYEKL. CDR3 sequence: CASRARGTGEESGELFF. The CDR3, as DNA: TGCGCCAGCAGGGCCCGGGGGACAGGGGAGGAGTCCGGGGAGCTGTTTTTT.

The chain is built from TRBV6-5 and TRBJ2-2, with 7 bases that match TRBD2. Unmatched junction bases numbered 9, after V lost 2 bases and J lost 6 bases. Germline V lookup: CDR1 MNHEY, CDR2 SVGAGI. This CDR3 contains 16 residues. CDR3 in DNA: TGTGCCAGCAGTTACATAAGCGGGATGGGGGCCGGGGAGCTGTTTTTT. Residues: CASSYISGMGAGELFF.

The chain employs TRBV18 and TRBJ1-1, with a weak D call TRBD1 (5 bases). V shed 6 bases and J shed 3 bases, with 17 bases lying between them. Germline V CDR1 and CDR2: KGHSH, LQKENI. The CDR3 contains 15 residues. The CDR3, as DNA: TGTGCCAGCTCCCCCTCGAGCGGGGGGTACACTGAAGCTTTCTTT. It specifies CASSPSSGGYTEAFF.

Points on this clone: This specimen includes other DNA sequences encoding the same CDR3. The V gene is TRBV7-9, the J gene TRBJ2-3; 10 nucleotides match TRBD2. Germline lookup yields CDR1 SEHNR and CDR2 FQNEAQ (reference sequence). There are 15 residues in the CDR3. V lost 3 bases to trimming and J lost 14 bases; unmatched junction nucleotides: 14. CDR3 loop: CASSFGGLAGAVGYF. The CDR3 DNA is TGTGCCAGCAGCTTTGGGGGGCTAGCGGGGGCCGTGGGGTATTTT.

The V call is TRBV5-1, the J call TRBJ2-3; 7 bases match TRBD1. J gave up 6 bases and V 3 bases, and 7 bases lay outside the gene matches. Germline lookup yields CDR1 SGHRS and CDR2 YFSETQ. The CDR3 loop spans 14 amino acids. The CDR3 region is CASSSTGPWDTQYF. In nucleotides, the CDR3 is TGCGCCAGCAGCTCGACAGGGCCCTGGGATACGCAGTATTTT.

The chain has TRBV21-1 and TRBJ2-5; the D segment call TRBD2 is taken from the table without a DNA check. TRBV21-1 is a documented pseudogene. This CDR3 spans 19 amino acids. For the CDR3, the DNA is TGTGCCAGCAGCCCGCACCACGGACTAGCGGGGCACTTTCGGGAGACCCAGTACTTC. It specifies CASSPHHGLAGHFRETQYF.

The CDR3 is CASSFLSGSLETQYF. The CDR3 DNA is TGTGCCAGCAGCTTCTTGAGCGGGAGTCTGGAGACCCAGTACTTC. The chain joins TRBV5-4 to TRBJ2-5; 8 bases match TRBD2. V was pared by 2 bases and J by 5 bases, with 8 bases of the junction left unmatched. The CDR3 spans 15 residues. Germline CDR1 reads SGHNT; CDR2 reads YYREEE (reference sequence). Based on the CDR3 plus reference TRBV5-4 and TRBJ2-5, the full variable domain is ETGVTQSPTHLIKTRGQQVTLRCSSQSGHNTVSWYQQALGQGPQFIFQYYREEENGRGNFPPRFSGLQFPNYSSELNVNALELDDSALYLCASSFLSGSLETQYFGPGTRLLVL.

This chain uses TRBV19 with TRBJ2-5; TRBD2 is a possible D gene (5 bases). V lost 1 base and J lost 2, with 11 bases in between. Germline loops: CDR1 LNHDA, CDR2 SQIVND (reference sequence). CDR3 length: 15 amino acids. CDR3 in amino acids: CASSIAARLQETQYF. In DNA, the CDR3 is TGTGCCAGTAGTATAGCAGCAAGACTACAAGAGACCCAGTACTTC.